The next 23 T cell receptor beta chains were all read from a single sample in a study of blood T cell repertoires in COVID-19 (TCRdb year 2020). The library was produced with the immunoSEQ multiplex PCR assay. TCRdb's version of the immuneACCESS table is confined to in-frame rearrangements and falls short of the full clone set. An unresolved V gene accounts for under half of the shortfall where checked; the remainder is of unknown origin. This sample gives approximately 200,000 clones in total; roughly three quarters of them show up just once. Roughly 5.6% of the sample comes from the top ten. The sequenced sample consisted of peripheral blood. Receptor source: a woman aged 40-49 years with COVID-19, enrolled during active disease.

This clone has more than one count but fewer than ten. This sample includes further DNA sequences coding for the same CDR3. This chain joins TRBV12-3 or TRBV12-4 and TRBJ1-5; D gene ambiguous. V lost 0 bases and J 3 bases, leaving 3 bases between the germline ends. This CDR3 contains 13 residues. CDR3 DNA sequence: TGTGCCAGCAGTTTAGCCCTCAATCAGCCCCAGCATTTT. Its protein product is CASSLALNQPQHF.

The gene calls are TRBV7-9 and TRBJ2-7; TRBD1 might be the D (6 bases). CDR1 and CDR2 from the germline V gene are SEHNR and FQNEAQ (reference sequence). This CDR3 spans 13 amino acids. The V gene lost 5 bases and the J gene lost 6 bases, with 14 bases spanning the gap. The CDR3 spells CASSPNRVPEQYF. For the CDR3, the DNA is TGTGCCAGCAGCCCGAACAGGGTGCCCGAGCAGTACTTC.

The chain uses TRBV9 and TRBJ2-7, with 8 bases lining up with TRBD1. CDR1 SGDLS and CDR2 YYNGEE come from the germline V gene. This CDR3 comprises 15 residues. The J segment lost 1 base and the V segment lost 0 bases, leaving 3 bases of the junction unmatched. The CDR3 DNA is TGTGCCAGCAGCGTAGAGGGGACAGGATCCTACGAGCAGTACTTC. Amino acid sequence: CASSVEGTGSYEQYF.

This clone has a handful of counts. This chain joins TRBV2 and TRBJ1-5, with TRBD1 identical over 8 bases. The germline V gene encodes CDR1 SNHLY and CDR2 FYNNEI. This CDR3 spans 13 amino acids. V dropped 6 bases and J dropped 7; count of bases not matched to a gene: 5. CDR3 in amino acids: CASSRGREQPQHF. CDR3 bases: TGTGCCAGCAGCAGGGGGCGGGAACAGCCCCAGCATTTT.

This clone was found a few times. The chain employs TRBV6-5 and TRBJ1-1; no clear D gene. Germline V gene data show CDR1 as MNHEY and CDR2 as SVGAGI. The CDR3 has 13 amino acids. V was shortened by 6 bases and J by 7 bases, with 15 bases between the two germline ends. The CDR3 DNA reads TGTGCCAGCAGCCGAGGAAATGTAAATGAAGCTTTCTTT. Amino acids: CASSRGNVNEAFF.

V usage is TRBV12-3 or TRBV12-4 and J usage is TRBJ2-1; the D is unclear. The CDR3 spans 12 residues. V lost 7 bases, J lost 9 bases, and 13 bases lay in between. The CDR3 protein is CASISLRSEQFF. In DNA, the CDR3 is TGTGCCAGCATTTCCCTACGGAGTGAGCAGTTCTTC.

The CDR3 nucleotides are TGTGCCAGCAGGGGACAGGGGATCTATGGCTACACCTTC. It translates to CASRGQGIYGYTF. The rearrangement joins TRBV6-5 to TRBJ1-2; TRBD1 aligns across 10 bases. Germline V gene sequence: CDR1 MNHEY, CDR2 SVGAGI. Germline trimming cut 6 bases from V and 4 bases from J; bases unmatched to any gene: 2. The CDR3 is 13 residues long.

CDR3 residues: CASSGSGGAGETQYF. The CDR3 DNA sequence: TGTGCCAGCAGCGGTAGCGGGGGGGCCGGTGAGACCCAGTACTTC. This chain connects TRBV9 to TRBJ2-5, with TRBD2 identical over 11 bases. V trimming: 3 bases; J trimming: 5 bases; junction bases outside the gene matches: 6. Per the germline V gene, CDR1 is SGDLS and CDR2 is YYNGEE. This CDR3 region has 15 residues.

CDR3 in amino acids: CAWSDQVHYGYTF. The CDR3 DNA follows: TGTGCCTGGAGTGACCAGGTGCACTATGGCTACACCTTC. The chain couples TRBV30 to TRBJ1-2; D is ambiguous. CDR3 size: 13 residues. The germline V gene encodes CDR1 GTSNPN and CDR2 SVGIG (reference sequence). The V gene lost 1 base and the J gene lost 3 bases, with 9 bases spanning the gap.

V usage is TRBV5-5 and J usage is TRBJ2-2; 7 nucleotides agree with TRBD1. This CDR3 is built from 15 residues. The junction had 2 bases not matched to a gene; V was cut back by 3 bases and J by 0 bases. The germline CDR1 and CDR2 sequences are SGHKS and YYEKEE (reference sequence). The CDR3 nucleotides read TGTGCCAGCAGCTCCGGGACAGCGAACACCGGGGAGCTGTTTTTT. Encoded protein: CASSSGTANTGELFF.

The V and J genes are TRBV7-3 and TRBJ1-1, with 7 bases that match TRBD1. The CDR3 consists of 18 residues. Trimming cost V 0 bases and J 3 bases; bases outside gene matches: 13. Germline loops: CDR1 SGHTA, CDR2 FQGTGA. CDR3 in DNA: TGTGCCAGCAGCTTAACCCCCGGGCAGGGGGACGGGGACACTGAAGCTTTCTTT. This translates into CASSLTPGQGDGDTEAFF.

V gene TRBV3-1 (or the pseudogene TRBV3-2) combines with J gene TRBJ2-7, with 7 bases identical to TRBD1. V shed 5 bases, J shed 3 bases, and the junction held 4 bases outside the gene matches. The CDR3 spans 13 residues. Germline loops: CDR1 LGHDT, CDR2 YNNKEL (reference sequence). CDR3 DNA: TGTGCCAGCAGCATAGGGACAGTCTACGAGCAGTACTTC. Residues: CASSIGTVYEQYF.

The rearrangement uses TRBV5-8 and TRBJ1-1, with 9 nucleotides matching TRBD1. The germline V gene has CDR1 SGHTS and CDR2 YDEGEE. V was clipped by 3 bases and J by 1 base; unmatched bases: 1. CDR3 length: 14 amino acids. The CDR3 sequence is CASSWGQGNTEAFF. The DNA for the CDR3 is TGTGCCAGCAGCTGGGGACAGGGGAACACTGAAGCTTTCTTT.

CDR3 loop: CASSLRAGIYEQYF. The CDR3 DNA reads TGTGCCAGCAGCTTAAGGGCAGGGATTTACGAGCAGTACTTC. The V call is TRBV11-2, the J call TRBJ2-7, with D perhaps matching TRBD1 (5 bases). Trimming cost V 2 bases and J 4 bases, with 12 bases left between them. This CDR3 comprises 14 residues. Germline V gene sequence: CDR1 SGHAT, CDR2 FQNNGV.

The genes are TRBV12-3 or TRBV12-4 and TRBJ1-3; no clear D. Trimming pared 3 bases from V and 0 bases from J, leaving 3 bases between. There are 13 residues in the CDR3. The CDR3 here is CASSFLSGNTIYF. CDR3 nucleotides: TGTGCCAGCAGTTTCCTCTCTGGAAACACCATATATTTT.

The chain joins TRBV15 to TRBJ2-7; no firm D call. This CDR3 spans 14 amino acids. The ends were cut back, 3 bases at V and 0 bases at J, with 9 bases in the middle. Per germline, CDR1 LNHNV and CDR2 YYDKDF (reference sequence). CDR3 residues: CATSSYPFSYEQYF. Written as DNA, the CDR3 is TGTGCCACCAGCAGCTACCCATTCTCCTACGAGCAGTACTTC.

This chain uses TRBV9 with TRBJ1-2; TRBD1 agrees at 9 bases. V shed 5 bases and J 9 bases; nucleotides not matched to a gene: 14. The CDR3 totals 15 residues. CDR1 and CDR2 from the germline V gene are SGDLS and YYNGEE. The CDR3 coding sequence is TGTGCCAGCAGTGGTCCGACAGGGGGAGATTTTAGCTACACCTTC. Its translation: CASSGPTGGDFSYTF.

This sequence joins TRBV10-1 and TRBJ1-2; weak D call: TRBD1 (5 bases). Deletions cut 2 bases from V and 7 bases from J, with 11 bases between. Germline CDR1 WNHNN, CDR2 SYGVQD (reference sequence). The CDR3 has 13 residues. CDR3 region: CASSEAGSTGYTF. The CDR3 bases are TGCGCCAGCAGTGAGGCAGGGTCGACTGGCTACACCTTC.

The chain has TRBV1 and TRBJ1-1; the table names TRBD1, a call not compared with the DNA. TRBV1 counts as a pseudogene. The CDR3 is made up of 16 amino acids. CDR3 DNA: TGCACCAGCAGCCAAGACAGCGTCTCCAGGGATACTGAAGCTTTCTTT. It specifies CTSSQDSVSRDTEAFF.

J is TRBJ2-3 and V is TRBV29-1, with 7 positions matching TRBD2. The CDR3 is 12 residues long. Germline V CDR1 and CDR2: SQVTM, ANQGSEA. The ends lost 6 bases at V and 5 bases at J; junction bases unmatched: 5. Written as DNA, the CDR3 is TGCAGCGTCTTGCCGGGGGGAGATACGCAGTATTTT. Translating it yields CSVLPGGDTQYF.

The rearrangement joins TRBV11-2 to TRBJ1-6; D is possibly TRBD1 (6 bases). The CDR3 consists of 17 residues. V dropped 1 base and J dropped 6 bases, with 16 bases sitting between them. Germline V CDR1 and CDR2: SGHAT, FQNNGV. The CDR3 bases are TGTGCCAGCAGCTTAGGGAGGGGGGGGGTGTTTAATTCACCCCTCCACTTT. It yields the protein CASSLGRGGVFNSPLHF.

The V call is TRBV21-1, the J call TRBJ1-2. TRBV21-1 is given as a pseudogene. This CDR3 has 14 residues. CDR3 bases: TGTGCCAGCAGCAAAGGAAGGATCCCCGGGGGCTACACCTTC. This codes for CASSKGRIPGGYTF.

The sample holds one count of this clone. The rearrangement links TRBV11-3 to TRBJ1-2; no clear D. Trimming stripped 5 bases from V and 7 bases from J, with 14 bases between. The germline V gene has CDR1 SGHNT and CDR2 YENEEA. The CDR3 loop spans 13 amino acids. The CDR3 loop is CASSQGGMVGYTF. CDR3 sequence (DNA): TGTGCCAGCAGCCAAGGAGGGATGGTTGGCTACACCTTC.